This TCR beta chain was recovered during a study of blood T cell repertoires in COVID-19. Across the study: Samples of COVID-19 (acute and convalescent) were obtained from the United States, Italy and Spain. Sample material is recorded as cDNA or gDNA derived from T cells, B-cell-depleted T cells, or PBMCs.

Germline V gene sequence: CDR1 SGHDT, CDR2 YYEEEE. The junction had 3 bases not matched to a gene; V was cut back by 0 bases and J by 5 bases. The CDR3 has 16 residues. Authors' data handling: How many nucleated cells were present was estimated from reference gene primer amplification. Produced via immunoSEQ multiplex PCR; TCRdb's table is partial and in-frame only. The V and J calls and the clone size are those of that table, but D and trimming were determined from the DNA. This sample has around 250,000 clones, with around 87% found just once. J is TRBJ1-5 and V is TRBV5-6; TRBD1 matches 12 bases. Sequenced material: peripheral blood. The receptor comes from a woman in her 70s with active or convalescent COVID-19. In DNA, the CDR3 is TGTGCCAGCAGCTTGGAGGGACAGGGGGCCTATCAGCCCCAGCATTTT. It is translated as CASSLEGQGAYQPQHF.